At least ten counts were recorded for the clone carrying this TCR beta chain. As yet, its antigen is unknown. Patients selected for sequencing had displayed CD8+CD57+ cell expansion by flow cytometry. Profiling of TCR beta VDJ combinations and CDR3 sequences used genomic DNA as template. TCRdb used MiXCR to reprocess the reads, holding one entry per CDR3 protein. This sample has under 200,000 distinct CDR3 sequences, with around 43% found just once. The CDR3 has 14 amino acids. Looked up from germline, CDR1 is SEHNR and CDR2 is FQNEAQ (reference sequence). V was pared by 3 bases and J by 6 bases, with 2 bases of the junction left unmatched. These data are taken from a study of CD8+CD57+ T cells in acquired aplastic anemia. In the study overall: The study obtained an average of approximately 3 ug of DNA from sorted CD4+ and CD8+ cells. Overall study results and limits: It was found that approximately 29 CD8+ CDR3 sequences were shared between patients and controls.

The source of this sequence is a human donor with aplastic anemia. The genes are TRBV7-9 and TRBJ1-6; TRBD1 aligns across 7 bases. Sequenced input: sorted CD4+, CD8+, or CD8+CD57+ T cells (not recorded which) from PBMCs. The CDR3 sequence is CASSFRDSNSPLHF. The CDR3 nucleotides are TGTGCCAGCAGCTTTCGGGACAGTAATTCACCCCTCCACTTT.